This paragraph reports one T cell receptor (beta chain). This sample was included in a study of somatic mutations in cytotoxic T cells in rheumatoid arthritis. CDR3 length: 12 residues. Trimming cost V 6 bases and J 8 bases, with 16 bases left between them. From germline, CDR1 is SQVTM and CDR2 ANQGSEA. Only in-frame clones appear in the TCRdb table, and some are missing; sequencing was by immunoSEQ multiplex PCR. The sample includes more than 25,000 clones, 82% of them seen just once. Positive selection with magnetic beads achieved the isolation of CD4+ and CD8+ cells, followed by a flow cytometry check of purity.

The sample was CD8+ T cells sorted from blood. The rearrangement uses TRBV29-1 and TRBJ1-2; D is undetermined. The origin of this receptor is a man aged 50 or older in good health. The CDR3 region has the DNA TGCAGCGTCCCCTCCCGCACGGGGGGCTACACCTTC. This translates into CSVPSRTGGYTF. The entire variable domain, with the rest obtained from reference TRBV29-1 and TRBJ1-2, is as follows: SAVISQKPSRDICQRGTSLTIQCQVDSQVTMMFWYRQQPGQSLTLIATANQGSEATYESGFVIDKFPISRPNLTFSTLTVSNMSPEDSSIYLCSVPSRTGGYTFGSGTRLTVV.